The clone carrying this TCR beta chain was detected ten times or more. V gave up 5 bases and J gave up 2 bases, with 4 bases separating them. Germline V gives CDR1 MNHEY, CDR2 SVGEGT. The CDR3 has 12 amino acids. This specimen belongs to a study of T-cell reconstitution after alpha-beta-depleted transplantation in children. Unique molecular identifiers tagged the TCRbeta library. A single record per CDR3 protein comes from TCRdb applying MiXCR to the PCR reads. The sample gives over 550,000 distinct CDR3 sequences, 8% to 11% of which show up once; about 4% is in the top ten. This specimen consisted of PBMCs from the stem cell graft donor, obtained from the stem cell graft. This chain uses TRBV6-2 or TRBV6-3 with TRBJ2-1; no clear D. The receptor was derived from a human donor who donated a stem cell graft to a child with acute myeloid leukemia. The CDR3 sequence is CASSEAYNEQFF. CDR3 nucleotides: TGTGCCAGCAGTGAGGCCTACAATGAGCAGTTCTTC.